These 10 T cell receptor beta chains originate from one sample sequenced in a study of identical twins. TCRdb recomputed calls from the 5' RACE reads with MiXCR, one row per CDR3 protein. The top ten hold around 0.3% of the sample, which has around 1.7 million distinct CDR3 sequences, 25% to 35% seen once. Sequences were obtained from cord blood. The receptors shown here come from a newborn girl in good health.

This clonotype was seen only a few times. The V gene is TRBV12-3 or TRBV12-4, the J gene TRBJ1-5; D might be TRBD1 (5 bases). The CDR3 is made up of 14 amino acids. V shed 8 bases and J shed 6 bases, with 17 bases lying between them. CDR3 sequence: CASLPGRGGQPQHF. CDR3 nucleotides: TGTGCCAGCCTTCCGGGGCGCGGTGGTCAGCCCCAGCATTTT.

In its sample, this clonotype was seen many times. The chain employs TRBV6-1 and TRBJ1-2; D may be TRBD1 (5 bases). Trimming stripped 11 bases from V and 1 base from J, with 17 bases between. The germline V gene encodes CDR1 MNHNS and CDR2 SASEGT. The CDR3 covers 14 residues. CDR3 sequence reads: CASLWGSINYGYTF. The CDR3 DNA is TGTGCCTCCTTATGGGGCTCAATTAACTATGGCTACACCTTC.

This chain links TRBV4-1 with TRBJ2-1, with D tentatively TRBD1 or TRBD2 (6 bases each). This CDR3 has 17 amino acids. The V and J ends lost 0 bases and 2 bases respectively, with 14 bases between them. Germline CDR1 reads MGHRA; CDR2 reads YSYEKL. CDR3 in amino acids: CASSQEGGGLTYNEQFF. CDR3 DNA sequence: TGCGCCAGCAGCCAAGAAGGGGGAGGTTTGACCTACAATGAGCAGTTCTTC.

This clonotype showed up just a few times. The J gene is TRBJ2-5, the V gene TRBV11-2; 14 bases are shared with TRBD2. Germline V gene sequence: CDR1 SGHAT, CDR2 FQNNGV. V was pared by 2 bases and J by 4 bases, with 3 bases of the junction left unmatched. This CDR3 contains 16 residues. The CDR3 DNA is TGTGCCAGCAGCTTAAAGGGACTAGCGGGGGTAGAGACCCAGTACTTC. This translates into CASSLKGLAGVETQYF.

There are a few counts of this clonotype. This chain connects TRBV12-5 to TRBJ2-5; no clear D. With 5 bases removed from V and 0 bases from J, the gap between germline ends came to 13 bases. The CDR3 spans 15 residues. Germline V gene lookup returns CDR1 LGHNT and CDR2 FRNRAP. CDR3 loop: CASGLYPSYQETQYF. The DNA for the CDR3 is TGTGCTAGTGGTCTCTACCCGAGTTACCAAGAGACCCAGTACTTC. Drawing the rest from reference TRBV12-5 and TRBJ2-5, the complete variable domain is DARVTQTPRHKVTEMGQEVTMRCQPILGHNTVFWYRQTMMQGLELLAYFRNRAPLDDSGMPKDRFSAEMPDATLATLKIQPSEPRDSAVYFCASGLYPSYQETQYFGPGTRLLVL.

The chain recombines TRBV6-5 with TRBJ2-6; 9 nucleotides line up with TRBD1. The germline CDR1 and CDR2 sequences are MNHEY and SVGAGI. J gave up 2 bases and V 4 bases, and 3 bases lay outside the gene matches. The CDR3 runs 16 residues. Here the CDR3 DNA reads TGTGCCAGCAGTTCACAGGGGGCCACTGGGGCCAACGTCCTGACTTTC. Protein product: CASSSQGATGANVLTF.

This clonotype occurred a few times. This chain joins TRBV24-1 and TRBJ2-3; 7 positions agree with TRBD1. The CDR3 loop spans 16 amino acids. The ends lost 5 bases at V and 2 bases at J; junction bases unmatched: 9. Germline CDR1 reads KGHDR; CDR2 reads SFDVKD. The CDR3 DNA reads as TGTGCCACCAGTGCGACAGGGAGACTCTTCACAGATACGCAGTATTTT. It specifies CATSATGRLFTDTQYF.

The chain uses TRBV27 and TRBJ1-5, with D perhaps matching TRBD1 (5 bases). Trimming removed 7 bases at V and 4 bases at J, with 17 bases between. The CDR3 is made up of 15 amino acids. CDR1 MNHEY and CDR2 SMNVEV come from the germline V gene (reference sequence). CDR3 residues: CASKRNRSFNQPQHF. In nucleotides, the CDR3 is TGTGCCAGCAAGAGGAACAGGTCCTTTAATCAGCCCCAGCATTTT.

The J gene is TRBJ2-3, the V gene TRBV7-9; a weak D match, TRBD2 (6 bases). The germline V gene encodes CDR1 SEHNR and CDR2 FQNEAQ (reference sequence). V lost 1 base, J lost 4 bases, and 9 bases lay in between. The CDR3 is 14 amino acids. The CDR3 loop reads CASSLGKRADTQYF. CDR3 nucleotide sequence: TGTGCCAGCAGCTTAGGCAAGCGGGCAGATACGCAGTATTTT.

This clonotype was found a few times. The chain is built from TRBV27 and TRBJ2-1; TRBD1 might be the D (6 bases). Germline values: CDR1 MNHEY, CDR2 SMNVEV (reference sequence). Trimming pared 2 bases from V and 7 bases from J, leaving 15 bases between. There are 15 residues in the CDR3. CDR3 coding DNA: TGTGCCAGCAGTTTAGAGCCAGGGGTAGGGAATGAGCAGTTCTTC. Protein: CASSLEPGVGNEQFF.